This note documents a single TCR beta chain sequence. No cognate antigen has been identified for it. No clone much larger than this one lies a single base away; base qualities are absent. In the ViraFEST assay, PBMC were stimulated with viral peptide pools, and TCR sequencing was then used to find antigen-specific CD4+ T cell clonotypes based on their expansion. After around 10 days of culture, CD4+ T cells were isolated with the EasySep CD4+ T cell isolation kit. Two doses of either the BNT162b2 or the mRNA-1273 mRNA SARS-CoV-2 vaccine were administered to participants. None of the healthy vaccine recipients had a prior SARS-CoV-2 infection, which was confirmed by nucleocapsid antibody tests that came back negative both before and after vaccination. Each well held over 1.5 million PBMC cultured in IMDM containing approximately 5.2% human AB serum, roughly 9.6 IU/ml IL-2 and gentamicin, along with around 9.4 ug/ml peptides. Half of the culture medium was replaced with fresh IL-2-containing medium on days 3 and 7. Unless otherwise noted, each peptide stimulation condition was cultured in triplicate wells. PBMC were separated from whole blood using Ficoll-Paque Plus gradient centrifugation and were then either cryopreserved at -140C or used fresh. The overlapping peptide pools covered the spike proteins of SARS-CoV-2 and of the common cold coronaviruses HCoV-NL63, HCoV-OC43 and HCoV-229E. Genomic DNA was extracted from cultured CD4+ T cells with the QIAamp micro DNA kit.

The library was built by means of the immunoSEQ multiplex PCR assay. DNA from the CD4+ T cells that had been cultured and isolated underwent TCR beta CDR3 sequencing. The authors' analysis ran thus. Non-productive TCR sequences were removed, reads were trimmed to the CDR3 region, and CDR3s of at least 7 amino acids were retained. The MANAFEST web app was used to pick out antigen-specific clonotypes by comparing their expansion in peptide wells with that in reference cultures. Positive clones required FDR<0.05 expansion versus reference and all other wells, odds ratio above 5, and frequency above 0.1% in two replicate wells. A clonotype was defined as cross-reactive if the clonotype was significantly expanded both in SARS-CoV-2 spike wells and in at least one common cold coronavirus spike condition. CDR3 similarity was assessed by Levenshtein distance using the stringdist R package, and unrooted trees were constructed with ape in R 3.6.1. TCRdb provides this immuneACCESS table in a form limited to in-frame rearrangements. Some clones are lacking; in checked studies, under half of them reflect an unresolved V gene, and why the rest are absent is not known. The V and J calls and clone size were taken over from that table, and D and trimming were inferred from the DNA. This sample gives about 29,000 clones in total; 60% to 75% of them show up just once. 15% to 20% of the sample lies in the top ten.

The sample originates from a study of vaccination effects on CD4 cells after COVID-19 (dated by TCRdb to 2021 to 2024). Broadly, across the study: Across the study, the median time from the second dose to post-vaccine sampling was 72 days (range 14 to 241). SARS-CoV-2 spike-specific CD4+ TCR repertoires from before and after mRNA vaccination were compared in COVID-19 convalescent patients and in infection-naive vaccine recipients. A total of 9 to 11 COVID-19 convalescent patients and a handful of SARS-CoV-2-naive healthy vaccine recipients were included in the full study. Cultures from other donors in the study were sequenced using the Oncomine TCR Beta short-read assay on an Illumina iSeq 100.

The germline V gene provides CDR1 ENHRY and CDR2 SYGVKD. Trimming leaves V shorter by 6 bases and J shorter by 3 bases, with the junction holding 4 bases beyond the gene matches. The CDR3 goes from the cysteine to the phenylalanine over 15 residues. Solely the CDR3 DNA is kept, with 45 bases framed from the first base. Overall results and qualifications from the work: In healthy vaccine recipients, vaccine-induced clones were almost all SARS-CoV-2 mono-reactive, with only 1 of 255 being cross-reactive with common cold coronaviruses. Clones induced by infection and clones induced by vaccination both contracted markedly at late timepoints after vaccination, which fits with T cell responses waning over time. Limitations of the study were the small number of convalescent patients and the absence of early post-infection timepoints.

The rearranged segments are TRBV10-3 and TRBJ2-1; 11 central nucleotides agree with TRBD2. Sequenced here: CD4+ T cells from PBMCs cultured with HCoV-OC43 spike peptides, sampled after COVID-19 vaccination. The cell subset or site tag for this specimen amounts to: HCoV-OC43 spike overlapping peptide pool stimulation. The sequence derives from a human donor who received a COVID-19 vaccine. The nucleotides read TGTGCCATCAGGGATAGCGGGGGGGGCTACAATGAGCAGTTCTTC. It codes for CAIRDSGGGYNEQFF.